A selection of T cell receptor beta chains follows, all from one sample in a study of Ad26.COV2.S vaccination and SARS-CoV-2 variants. TCRdb's table, derived via immunoSEQ multiplex PCR, lists solely in-frame clones and lacks some. This sample carries 300,000 to 500,000 clones, more than 85% of them seen once, and the ten largest clones take under 4%. The sample here was peripheral blood, taken in a trial of Ad26.COV2.S vaccine versus placebo. These receptors came from a person between 18 and 65 years old who received the Ad26.COV2.S COVID-19 vaccine or a placebo. Both conserved end residues are part of each CDR3. A D gene is named only where the DNA matches it firmly. Clone size, where shown, is once, few, many, or a class for clones that have expanded.

abundance	v_gene	d_gene	j_gene	CDR3aa	CDR3nt
few	TRBV24-1	TRBD1	TRBJ1-3	CATSDWGPGTGGPYPSGNTIYF	TGTGCCACCAGTGATTGGGGCCCTGGGACAGGGGGTCCCTACCCGTCCGGAAACACCATATATTTT
.	TRBV7-2	.	TRBJ1-2	CASSPPGHSYGYTF	TGTGCCAGCAGCCCCCCGGGACACAGCTATGGCTACACCTTC
.	TRBV12-3/TRBV12-4	.	TRBJ2-7	CASKQDPSYEQYF	TGTGCCAGTAAACAGGATCCCTCCTACGAGCAGTACTTC
.	TRBV28	.	TRBJ1-5	CASRVTGLFGNQPQHF	TGTGCCAGCAGGGTCACAGGGCTTTTTGGCAATCAGCCCCAGCATTTT
.	TRBV18	.	TRBJ1-2	CASSPGNGYTF	TGTGCCAGCTCACCCGGCAATGGCTACACCTTC
.	TRBV12-3/TRBV12-4	TRBD1	TRBJ2-5	CASRLTGVETQYF	TGTGCCAGCAGGTTAACAGGGGTGGAGACCCAGTACTTC
once	TRBV4-1	TRBD2	TRBJ2-1	CASSQTSGGAGEQFF	TGCGCCAGCAGCCAAACTAGCGGGGGGGCCGGTGAGCAGTTCTTC
.	TRBV3-1/TRBV3-2	.	TRBJ2-3	CASSPLGTDTQYF	TGTGCCAGCAGCCCCCTCGGCACAGATACGCAGTATTTT
.	TRBV19	.	TRBJ1-5	CASSIRGVMGNQPQHF	TGTGCCAGTAGTATACGGGGGGTCATGGGCAATCAGCCCCAGCATTTT
.	TRBV24-1	TRBD1	TRBJ1-2	CATNQGENYGYTF	TGTGCCACCAACCAGGGGGAGAACTATGGCTACACCTTC
.	TRBV4-3	TRBD1	TRBJ1-1	CASSQVGRGVLEAFF	TGCGCCAGCAGCCAAGTCGGCAGGGGGGTCTTGGAAGCTTTCTTT
.	TRBV3-1/TRBV3-2	.	TRBJ1-1	CASSRTADTEAFF	TGTGCCAGCAGCCGGACAGCAGACACTGAAGCTTTCTTT
.	TRBV5-1	.	TRBJ2-5	CASSLAGAYGETQYF	TGCGCCAGCAGCTTGGCGGGGGCGTATGGAGAGACCCAGTACTTC
once	TRBV19	.	TRBJ1-3	CASNGGWGKDTIYF	TGTGCCAGTAATGGAGGCTGGGGGAAGGACACCATATATTTT
.	TRBV19	.	TRBJ2-7	CASSIKNPPGEQYF	TGTGCCAGTAGTATCAAAAACCCACCTGGCGAGCAGTACTTC
.	TRBV2	TRBD1	TRBJ1-1	CASHTLQGMAMNTEAFF	TGTGCCAGCCACACCTTACAGGGGATGGCAATGAACACTGAAGCTTTCTTT
.	TRBV5-1	TRBD1	TRBJ1-2	CATRSEQGPYGYTF	TGCGCCACCCGTTCGGAACAGGGGCCCTATGGCTACACCTTC
.	TRBV7-9	TRBD1	TRBJ2-1	CASSLFRGSSYNEQFF	TGTGCCAGCAGCTTATTCAGGGGGAGCTCCTACAATGAGCAGTTCTTC
.	TRBV15	TRBD2	TRBJ2-6	CATSRRGSGAGANVLTF	TGTGCCACCAGCAGACGGGGTAGCGGGGCTGGGGCCAACGTCCTGACTTTC
.	TRBV7-2	.	TRBJ1-4	CASSLNPREKLFF	TGTGCCAGCAGCTTGAATCCCCGCGAAAAACTGTTTTTT
.	TRBV6-5	.	TRBJ2-1	CASGRGSRHNEQFF	TGTGCCAGCGGGAGGGGGTCGAGGCACAATGAGCAGTTCTTC
.	TRBV30	.	TRBJ1-4	CAWSVPPTNEKLFF	TGTGCCTGGAGTGTCCCCCCAACTAATGAAAAACTGTTTTTT
.	TRBV11-2	.	TRBJ1-1	CASSLEVGSTEAFF	TGTGCCAGCAGCTTAGAGGTGGGAAGCACTGAAGCTTTCTTT
.	TRBV28	.	TRBJ1-6	CASKGSSYNSPLHF	TGTGCCAGCAAAGGGAGCTCCTATAATTCACCCCTCCACTTT
.	TRBV10-1	TRBD1	TRBJ2-3	CASIGQDTDTQYF	TGCGCCAGCATCGGACAGGACACAGATACGCAGTATTTT
once	TRBV9	.	TRBJ1-3	CASSVEVPGNTIYF	TGTGCCAGCAGCGTAGAGGTACCGGGAAACACCATATATTTT
.	TRBV19	TRBD1	TRBJ1-5	CASQRIEGDRDNQPQHF	TGTGCCAGCCAACGGATAGAGGGTGACAGGGACAATCAGCCCCAGCATTTT
.	TRBV5-1	TRBD1	TRBJ1-6	CASSHGQADNSPLHF	TGCGCCAGCAGCCACGGACAGGCCGATAATTCACCCCTCCACTTT
.	TRBV6-5	TRBD2	TRBJ2-7	CASKRGESDEQYF	TGTGCCAGCAAGCGGGGGGAATCTGACGAGCAGTACTTC
.	TRBV27	.	TRBJ1-1	CASGNNRNTEAFF	TGTGCCAGCGGCAATAATAGGAACACTGAAGCTTTCTTT
few	TRBV2	.	TRBJ2-7	CASSVYEQYF	TGTGCCAGCAGTGTCTACGAGCAGTACTTC
few	TRBV29-1	.	TRBJ1-1	CSVGDTEAFF	TGCAGCGTTGGTGACACTGAAGCTTTCTTT
.	TRBV2	.	TRBJ1-2	CASSEEADYGYTF	TGTGCCAGCAGTGAAGAGGCGGACTATGGCTACACCTTC
.	TRBV27	.	TRBJ1-5	CASSRTASNQPQHF	TGTGCCAGCAGTAGGACAGCTAGCAATCAGCCCCAGCATTTT
.	TRBV4-1	.	TRBJ2-2	CASYGRGGRGAGELFF	TGCGCCAGCTATGGTCGCGGGGGCCGGGGAGCCGGGGAGCTGTTTTTT
.	TRBV3-1/TRBV3-2	TRBD2	TRBJ2-3	CASSPGGLDTQYF	TGTGCCAGCAGCCCGGGGGGGCTGGATACGCAGTATTTT
.	TRBV19	TRBD2	TRBJ2-3	CASRHLAGGTDTQYF	TGTGCCAGTAGGCATCTAGCGGGCGGGACAGATACGCAGTATTTT
.	TRBV7-2	.	TRBJ1-5	CASSLSPGNQPQHF	TGTGCCAGCAGCTTATCGCCGGGGAATCAGCCCCAGCATTTT
once	TRBV7-2	TRBD1	TRBJ1-1	CAERGDRQRETEAFF	TGTGCAGAAAGGGGGGACAGACAGAGGGAGACTGAAGCTTTCTTT
once	TRBV3-1/TRBV3-2	.	TRBJ1-5	CASSQSGNQPQHF	TGTGCCAGCAGCCAGAGTGGAAATCAGCCCCAGCATTTT
.	TRBV12-3/TRBV12-4	.	TRBJ1-1	CASRLTQNTEAFF	TGTGCCAGCAGATTAACCCAGAACACTGAAGCTTTCTTT
.	TRBV6-6	.	TRBJ2-7	CASSFSTQGGYEQYF	TGTGCCAGCAGTTTCTCCACGCAGGGGGGCTACGAGCAGTACTTC
.	TRBV6-5	.	TRBJ1-2	CASSRVRGTNYGYTF	TGTGCCAGCAGTCGTGTACGGGGCACTAACTATGGCTACACCTTC
.	TRBV10-3	TRBD1	TRBJ1-2	CAISHPDRERGYGYTF	TGTGCCATCAGCCACCCGGACAGGGAACGGGGCTATGGCTACACCTTC
.	TRBV3-1/TRBV3-2	.	TRBJ1-4	CASRPHKTTNEKLFF	TGTGCCAGCAGACCGCACAAGACAACTAATGAAAAACTGTTTTTT
.	TRBV4-1	.	TRBJ1-2	CASSQVVRTYFGPGDYGYTF	TGCGCCAGCAGCCAAGTGGTGCGGACTTATTTCGGACCGGGCGACTATGGCTACACCTTC
few	TRBV5-6	.	TRBJ2-7	CASSLGFGGAATSYEQYF	TGTGCCAGCAGCTTGGGGTTTGGCGGGGCGGCCACGTCCTACGAGCAGTACTTC
.	TRBV19	TRBD1	TRBJ1-6	CASSIGSRQGNSPLHF	TGTGCCAGTAGTATAGGTTCGAGACAGGGTAATTCACCCCTCCACTTT
.	TRBV2	.	TRBJ1-6	CASRTGLGSPLHF	TGTGCCAGCAGAACAGGGTTGGGTTCACCCCTCCACTTT
.	TRBV7-2	TRBD2	TRBJ2-1	CASSLGLAGGVGNEQFF	TGTGCCAGCAGCTTAGGTCTAGCGGGGGGGGTCGGAAATGAGCAGTTCTTC
.	TRBV10-3	.	TRBJ1-2	CATAQDNYGYTF	TGTGCCACGGCCCAGGATAACTATGGCTACACCTTC
.	TRBV2	TRBD1	TRBJ1-1	CASSGDRGYTEAFF	TGTGCCAGCAGTGGCGACAGGGGTTACACTGAAGCTTTCTTT
.	TRBV2	.	TRBJ1-4	CASSDRGANEKLFF	TGTGCCAGCAGTGACAGGGGAGCTAATGAAAAACTGTTTTTT
.	TRBV18	.	TRBJ1-1	CASSPTKGGATEAFF	TGTGCCAGCTCACCTACAAAGGGAGGAGCCACTGAAGCTTTCTTT